The 12 T cell receptor beta chains given below trace back to one sample, sequenced in a study of blood T cell repertoires in COVID-19. Some clones are missing from TCRdb's copy, which holds only in-frame ones; the method was immunoSEQ multiplex PCR. Seen here are tens of thousands of clones, roughly 81% observed once, and the top ten hold roughly 13%. Sequencing input: peripheral blood. Receptors originate from a woman in her 70s in a cohort sampled during active COVID-19.

This chain links TRBV14 with TRBJ1-2; TRBD1 matches 8 bases. Germline V CDR1 and CDR2: SGHDN, FVKESK. The CDR3 consists of 14 residues. Losses at the gene ends were 4 bases for V and 5 bases for J; bases not matched to a gene: 6. CDR3 protein: CASSPRTGGYGYTF. CDR3 nucleotide sequence: TGTGCCAGCAGCCCCCGCACAGGGGGGTATGGCTACACCTTC.

This sequence joins TRBV30 and TRBJ1-5; 9 bases map to TRBD1. V lost 2 bases to trimming and J lost 6 bases; unmatched junction nucleotides: 20. CDR3 length: 19 residues. The germline CDR1 and CDR2 sequences are GTSNPN and SVGIG (reference sequence). DNA of the CDR3: TGTGCCTGGAGTCTCAAGGGACAGGGTTTATTAAGCGATAGTCAGCCCCAGCATTTT. Encoded protein: CAWSLKGQGLLSDSQPQHF. Looking up the rest from reference TRBV30 and TRBJ1-5 gives the full variable domain: SQTIHQWPATLVQPVGSPLSLECTVEGTSNPNLYWYRQAAGRGLQLLFYSVGIGQISSEVPQNLSASRPQDRQFILSSKKLLLSDSGFYLCAWSLKGQGLLSDSQPQHFGDGTRLSIL.

The V call is TRBV18, the J call TRBJ2-7; 8 bases line up with TRBD1. This CDR3 spans 20 amino acids. J lost 3 bases, V lost 6 bases, and 25 bases had no gene match. Germline lookup yields CDR1 KGHSH and CDR2 LQKENI. The CDR3 reads CASSSTHQPVDRGKLYEQYF. As DNA, the CDR3 is TGTGCCAGCTCGTCCACTCACCAACCCGTCGACAGGGGAAAGCTCTACGAGCAGTACTTC.

The rearrangement joins TRBV28 to TRBJ2-3; 10 positions match TRBD1. This CDR3 region has 20 residues. Unmatched junction bases numbered 19, after V lost 6 bases and J lost 1 base. Germline V lookup: CDR1 MDHEN, CDR2 SYDVKM. CDR3 residues: CASRTGGGSSFVDGTDTQYF. The DNA of the CDR3 is TGTGCCAGCAGGACAGGGGGCGGGAGTTCTTTTGTCGATGGCACAGATACGCAGTATTTT.

The DNA of the CDR3 is TGTGCCAGCAGACGACCGGGACAGGGGCCCTACGAGCAGTACTTC. Protein product: CASRRPGQGPYEQYF. The chain carries TRBV6-6 and TRBJ2-7; 10 bases match TRBD1. Germline lookup yields CDR1 MNHNY and CDR2 SVGAGI (reference sequence). The CDR3 is 15 amino acids. Unmatched junction bases numbered 7, after V lost 6 bases and J lost 2 bases.

This rearrangement joins TRBV19 to TRBJ2-6; D is unclear. The germline V gene has CDR1 LNHDA and CDR2 SQIVND (reference sequence). There are 13 residues in the CDR3. The V and J ends lost 7 bases and 4 bases respectively, with 8 bases between them. CDR3 sequence: CASTGPGANVLTF. The CDR3 region has the DNA TGTGCCAGTACAGGTCCCGGGGCCAACGTCCTGACTTTC. Full variable domain (missing parts from reference TRBV19 and TRBJ2-6): DGGITQSPKYLFRKEGQNVTLSCEQNLNHDAMYWYRQDPGQGLRLIYYSQIVNDFQKGDIAEGYSVSREKKESFPLTVTSAQKNPTAFYLCASTGPGANVLTFGAGSRLTVL.

The chain uses TRBV30 and TRBJ2-2, with 12 positions matching TRBD1. Germline V gives CDR1 GTSNPN, CDR2 SVGIG (reference sequence). The CDR3 covers 15 residues. V was clipped by 4 bases and J by 7 bases; unmatched bases: 7. CDR3 sequence: CAWTLGQGASGELFF. The DNA for the CDR3 is TGTGCCTGGACCCTGGGACAGGGGGCTAGCGGGGAGCTGTTTTTT.

This clone came up once. The rearrangement uses TRBV9 and TRBJ2-7; perhaps TRBD1 as D (6 bases). The CDR3 has 12 amino acids. Germline-derived CDR1 and CDR2 are SGDLS and YYNGEE. V was cut by 4 bases and J by 6 bases, with 11 bases left in between. The CDR3 sequence is CASSTRDTEQYF. The CDR3 DNA is TGTGCCAGCAGCACACGGGACACCGAGCAGTACTTC.

This rearrangement joins TRBV10-3 to TRBJ2-1; tentative D call: TRBD2 (5 bases). Trimming took off 8 bases at V and 4 bases at J, with 24 bases between the two ends. In germline, CDR1 is ENHRY, CDR2 SYGVKD. The CDR3 extends over 17 amino acids. Written as DNA, the CDR3 is TGTGCCATCTCGGCAGAACGAGGGAGCCCAGTTTACAATGAGCAGTTCTTC. It yields the protein CAISAERGSPVYNEQFF.

The rearrangement uses TRBV6-6 and TRBJ1-4, with 8 bases aligning to TRBD1. The CDR3 is made up of 14 amino acids. Trimming took 5 bases from V and 11 from J; bases not matched to a gene: 10. Germline values: CDR1 MNHNY, CDR2 SVGAGI (reference sequence). The CDR3 region is CASSGGQGVLKLFF. CDR3 in DNA: TGTGCCAGCAGTGGCGGACAGGGCGTTCTTAAACTGTTTTTT.

The chain carries TRBV29-1 and TRBJ2-4; 11 bases fit TRBD2. The V segment lost 4 bases and the J segment 8 bases; nucleotides outside the gene matches: 13. The germline gives CDR1 SQVTM, CDR2 ANQGSEA. This CDR3 spans 16 amino acids. The DNA for the CDR3 is TGCAGCGTTGTCCCACGACTAGCGGGAAGGGGCGACATTCAGTACTTC. This translates into CSVVPRLAGRGDIQYF.

This chain uses TRBV19 with TRBJ2-7, with 10 bases that match TRBD1. This CDR3 region has 14 residues. V gave up 4 bases and J gave up 3 bases; unmatched junction bases: 3. Germline values: CDR1 LNHDA, CDR2 SQIVND (reference sequence). The CDR3: CASSTRTGGYEQYF. DNA for the CDR3: TGTGCCAGTAGTACGCGGACAGGGGGCTACGAGCAGTACTTC.